Included here is one TCR beta chain sequence, with context. Its antigen remains unknown. Germline V gene sequence: CDR1 MDHEN, CDR2 SYDVKM. V lost 5 bases and J lost 2, with 21 bases in between. The CDR3 runs to 17 residues. Assay used: immunoSEQ multiplex PCR; TCRdb lists only in-frame clones, some missing. Altogether thousands of clones are present, 50% to 75% being singletons, with the ten largest covering 45%. This entry is derived from a study of CD8 T cell repertoires and HIV-1 epitope variants. Overall study context: Separate wells received one of Twenty-five Gag or Nef variant peptides. Autologous T cell-negative cells served as antigen-presenting cells in equal numbers.

Overall study results and limits: Nef KF9 drew about five clonotypes and HW9 one, without TAALDMSHF responses.

The specimen was cultured CD8+ T cells derived from PBMCs. The gene calls are TRBV28 and TRBJ1-1; weak D call: TRBD1 (6 bases). The TCR sequence derives from a male donor with HIV. DNA of the CDR3: TGTGCCAGCAGTACGTTCGGTGGACAGAGTATTAACACTGAAGCTTTCTTT. It encodes CASSTFGGQSINTEAFF.